One and the same sample provided the 26 T cell receptor beta chains below, sequenced in a study of regulatory T cells in long-lasting Graves disease. CDR3-region Arm-PCR and iRepertoire HTBI primers produced the TCR beta libraries. TCRdb redid the calling of the multiplex PCR reads with MiXCR, one entry per CDR3 protein. The data hold more than 400,000 distinct CDR3 sequences, with about 16% observed a single time. Documented time point: newly diagnosed GD, antithyroid drugs for less than 3 months. The TCR library used RNA extracted from PBMCs. These sequences were also reported in another study, on T cells in Graves' hyperthyroidism and ophthalmopathy.

The material was peripheral blood mononuclear cells (PBMCs), obtained at new diagnosis, from a patient treated with antithyroid drugs. The source is a young woman with Graves disease.

This clonotype was observed a handful of times. The chain joins TRBV6-1 to TRBJ2-1; D gene ambiguous. The CDR3 extends over 14 amino acids. Germline values: CDR1 MNHNS, CDR2 SASEGT. V shed 0 bases and J shed 10 bases, with 13 bases lying between them. The CDR3 DNA is TGTGCCAGCAGTGAAGCGAGCATAGGACGGGAGCAGTTCTTC. Translating it yields CASSEASIGREQFF.

The gene calls are TRBV7-2 and TRBJ2-7; no reliable D call. CDR1 and CDR2 from the germline V gene are SGHTA and FQGNSA. The V and J ends lost 5 bases and 1 base respectively, with 9 bases between them. The CDR3 length is 13 residues. CDR3: CASSRHRSYEQYF. As DNA, the CDR3 is TGTGCCAGCAGCCGGCACCGGTCCTACGAGCAGTACTTC.

The chain has TRBV30 and TRBJ2-7; 7 nucleotides align to TRBD1. V gave up 4 bases and J gave up 2 bases; unmatched junction bases: 20. The CDR3 sequence is 18 residues long. Germline loops: CDR1 GTSNPN, CDR2 SVGIG (reference sequence). CDR3 region: CAWTPGQTLGRGAYEQYF. For the CDR3, the DNA is TGTGCCTGGACTCCGGGACAGACACTCGGTAGGGGAGCCTACGAGCAGTACTTC.

This clonotype was seen only a few times. The chain recombines TRBV15 with TRBJ1-5; a weak D match, TRBD1 (5 bases). V was trimmed by 0 bases and J by 0 bases, leaving 9 bases between them. The CDR3 covers 16 residues. The V gene's germline CDR1 is LNHNV and CDR2 YYDKDF (reference sequence). For the CDR3, the DNA is TGTGCCACCAGCAGAGAGGGGGGTTTTAGCAATCAGCCCCAGCATTTT. The encoded protein is CATSREGGFSNQPQHF.

The CDR3 is CASSPRGGSRSTQYF. The CDR3 DNA sequence: TGTGCCAGCAGCCCGCGGGGCGGGAGTAGGAGTACCCAGTACTTC. The rearrangement joins TRBV13 to TRBJ2-5; TRBD2 matches 7 bases. Unmatched junction bases numbered 14, after V lost 5 bases and J lost 8 bases. CDR3 length equals 15 residues. The germline gives CDR1 PRHDT, CDR2 FYEKMQ (reference sequence).

This clonotype appeared many times. The chain recombines TRBV28 with TRBJ2-1; no clear D. Germline CDR1 is MDHEN and CDR2 is SYDVKM. This CDR3 spans 17 amino acids. Between the trimmed V and J ends, which lost 5 bases and 4 bases, there was a span of 21 bases. The chain's CDR3 is CASSIKGRGPFYNEQFF. As DNA, the CDR3 is TGTGCCAGCAGTATAAAGGGTCGTGGACCCTTTTACAATGAGCAGTTCTTC.

The chain couples TRBV11-2 to TRBJ1-5, with D tentatively TRBD1 (5 bases). CDR1 SGHAT and CDR2 FQNNGV come from the germline V gene. Trimming removed 5 bases at V and 0 bases at J, with 11 bases between. The CDR3 runs to 15 residues. The CDR3: CASSPGTDSNQPQHF. CDR3 DNA: TGTGCCAGCAGCCCCGGGACGGATAGCAATCAGCCCCAGCATTTT.

This clonotype was observed a handful of times. The chain combines TRBV25-1 with TRBJ1-3; D call uncertain. V lost 4 bases to trimming and J lost 0 bases, with 10 bases between them. CDR1 is MGHDK, CDR2 SYGVNS, per germline. The CDR3 spans 15 residues. The CDR3 nucleotides are TGTGCCAGCAGTGCCTACACCTACTCTGGAAACACCATATATTTT. Its translation is CASSAYTYSGNTIYF. The complete variable domain, with remaining parts taken from reference TRBV25-1 and TRBJ1-3, reads EADIYQTPRYLVIGTGKKITLECSQTMGHDKMYWYQQDPGMELHLIHYSYGVNSTEKGDLSSESTVSRIRTEHFPLTLESARPSHTSQYLCASSAYTYSGNTIYFGEGSWLTVV.

The chain carries TRBV20-1 and TRBJ2-1; 7 bases line up with TRBD1. The J segment lost 1 base and the V segment lost 3 bases, leaving 12 bases of the junction unmatched. CDR1 is DFQATT, CDR2 SNEGSKA, per germline (reference sequence). This CDR3 spans 17 amino acids. CDR3: CSASGAPGTESYNEQFF. The CDR3 DNA reads TGCAGTGCTAGTGGGGCTCCCGGGACAGAGTCCTACAATGAGCAGTTCTTC.

Ten or more counts support this clonotype. This chain connects TRBV5-6 to TRBJ1-5; perhaps TRBD1 as D (5 bases). Germline CDR1 reads SGHDT; CDR2 reads YYEEEE. V gave up 4 bases and J gave up 6 bases, with 14 bases separating them. The CDR3 loop spans 14 amino acids. CDR3 sequence: CASSRSGGGQPQHF. In DNA, the CDR3 is TGTGCCAGCAGCCGTTCTGGGGGAGGTCAGCCCCAGCATTTT.

V and J are TRBV20-1 and TRBJ2-1, with D unresolved. The CDR3 covers 13 residues. The V end was cut by 6 bases, the J end by 6 bases, with 15 bases between. CDR1 is DFQATT, CDR2 SNEGSKA, per germline (reference sequence). CDR3 loop: CSARSPSGNEQFF. The CDR3 DNA follows: TGCAGTGCGCGAAGCCCCTCGGGCAATGAGCAGTTCTTC.

Of note for this clonotype: This may come from a read error, since a much larger clone is one base off. This chain links TRBV15 with TRBJ2-3; 7 bases agree with TRBD1. Germline V CDR1 and CDR2: LNHNV, YYDKDF (reference sequence). The junction had 13 bases not matched to a gene; V was cut back by 4 bases and J by 0 bases. The CDR3 loop spans 18 amino acids. The CDR3 sequence: CATSKRESGQESTDTQYF. The CDR3 bases are TGTGCCACCAGCAAGAGGGAGAGCGGACAGGAGAGCACAGATACGCAGTATTTT.

The chain joins TRBV6-1 to TRBJ1-5; 8 nucleotides align to TRBD1. The germline V gene has CDR1 MNHNS and CDR2 SASEGT. V trimming: 6 bases; J trimming: 0 bases; junction bases outside the gene matches: 10. The CDR3 has 17 residues. CDR3 DNA sequence: TGTGCCAGCAGCGCCTGGACAGGGCCAAATAGCAATCAGCCCCAGCATTTT. This translates into CASSAWTGPNSNQPQHF.

At least ten counts were recorded for this clonotype. The gene calls are TRBV28 and TRBJ2-1; 14 nucleotides align to TRBD2. CDR3 length: 17 amino acids. After removal of 6 bases from V and 4 bases from J, the junction contained 8 bases not matched to a gene. Germline V lookup: CDR1 MDHEN, CDR2 SYDVKM. CDR3 residues: CASRRTSGRPRYNEQFF. CDR3 nucleotides: TGTGCCAGCAGGCGGACTAGCGGGAGGCCCCGTTACAATGAGCAGTTCTTC.

This clonotype has more than one count but fewer than ten. This chain links TRBV29-1 with TRBJ2-7; 7 bases are shared with TRBD2. CDR3 size: 15 residues. The trim removed 7 bases at V and 0 bases at J, leaving 12 bases unmatched. CDR1 and CDR2 from the germline V gene are SQVTM and ANQGSEA. DNA of the CDR3: TGCAGCGCTTCGTCGCCCCCGGGGGGCTCCTACGAGCAGTACTTC. It yields the protein CSASSPPGGSYEQYF.

The rearrangement joins TRBV20-1 to TRBJ1-1; D uncertain. CDR3 length: 14 residues. The V end was cut by 6 bases, the J end by 1 base, with 15 bases between. The germline CDR1 and CDR2 sequences are DFQATT and SNEGSKA (reference sequence). CDR3 amino acids: CSAQSGTRNTEAFF. CDR3 bases: TGCAGTGCCCAGAGTGGAACCCGGAACACTGAAGCTTTCTTT.

The chain couples TRBV19 to TRBJ1-1; 9 bases match TRBD1. The CDR3 is 15 residues long. Unmatched junction bases numbered 8, after V lost 6 bases and J lost 3 bases. Germline CDR1 is LNHDA and CDR2 is SQIVND (reference sequence). This chain's CDR3 is CASRGDRAPDTEAFF. For the CDR3, the DNA is TGTGCCAGTAGGGGGGACAGGGCGCCAGACACTGAAGCTTTCTTT.

This clonotype was seen at least ten times. The CDR3 DNA is TGTGCCAGCAGTTCGCCCCTCGGACTAACCGTGGAGTTCTTC. Its translation is CASSSPLGLTVEFF. The V call is TRBV12-3 or TRBV12-4, the J call TRBJ2-1; a weak D match, TRBD2 (6 bases). Deletions cut 4 bases from V and 14 bases from J, with 21 bases between. This CDR3 is built from 14 residues.

Note on this clonotype: Germline is not matched at one junction end, which may reflect a read error. The rearrangement uses TRBV27 and TRBJ2-7; 8 bases match TRBD1. CDR3 length equals 14 residues. Germline V gene sequence: CDR1 MNHEY, CDR2 SMNVEV (reference sequence). This CDR3 is CASSPRTGPHEQCF. CDR3 sequence (DNA): TGTGCCAGCAGTCCGAGGACAGGGCCCCACGAGCAGTGCTTC.

V usage is TRBV7-3 and J usage is TRBJ2-1; 10 bases line up with TRBD2. From germline, CDR1 is SGHTA and CDR2 FQGTGA. The CDR3 loop spans 16 amino acids. The junction had 6 bases not matched to a gene; V was cut back by 1 base and J by 6 bases. The CDR3 DNA reads as TGTGCCAGCAGCTTAAGCAGCGGGAGGGCCGGCAATGAGCAGTTCTTC. Translating it yields CASSLSSGRAGNEQFF. Full variable domain (remainder filled in from reference TRBV7-3 and TRBJ2-1): GAGVSQTPSNKVTEKGKYVELRCDPISGHTALYWYRQSLGQGPEFLIYFQGTGAADDSGLPNDRFFAVRPEGSVSTLKIQRTERGDSAVYLCASSLSSGRAGNEQFFGPGTRLTVL.

This clonotype showed up just a few times. The rearrangement joins TRBV5-5 to TRBJ2-2, with D perhaps TRBD2 (6 bases). This CDR3 has 15 residues. Germline-derived CDR1 and CDR2 are SGHKS and YYEKEE (reference sequence). The V and J ends lost 4 bases and 5 bases respectively, with 15 bases between them. Here the CDR3 reads CASSQPGLGTGELFF. DNA for the CDR3: TGTGCCAGCAGCCAACCGGGACTGGGGACCGGGGAGCTGTTTTTT.

This clonotype was counted between two and nine times. The genes are TRBV10-2 and TRBJ2-1; perhaps TRBD2 as D (6 bases). The CDR3 totals 14 residues. The V gene lost 10 bases and the J gene lost 0 bases, with 13 bases spanning the gap. Germline-derived CDR1 and CDR2 are WSHSY and SAAADI. The CDR3 loop reads CATIADPSYNEQFF. The CDR3 nucleotides are TGCGCCACCATAGCGGACCCCTCCTACAATGAGCAGTTCTTC.

This clonotype was found many times. V and J are TRBV11-2 and TRBJ1-1, with D perhaps TRBD1 (6 bases). In germline, CDR1 is SGHAT, CDR2 FQNNGV. V lost 2 bases and J 1 base, leaving 20 bases between the germline ends. CDR3 size: 18 residues. CDR3 in amino acids: CASSLRPRGLEGNTEAFF. The CDR3 nucleotides read TGTGCCAGCAGCTTACGTCCCAGGGGATTAGAAGGGAACACTGAAGCTTTCTTT.

Comment on this clonotype: A much larger clonotype is one base distant, so this may be a read error. The J gene is TRBJ1-4, the V gene TRBV18, with 8 bases that match TRBD1. Germline V gene sequence: CDR1 KGHSH, CDR2 LQKENI. The CDR3 is 15 residues long. DNA for the CDR3: TGTGCCAGCTCACCAAAGACAGGGGAAGGTGAAAAACTGCTTTTT. This gives the protein CASSPKTGEGEKLLF.

Ten or more counts support this clonotype. This sequence joins TRBV6-2 or TRBV6-3 and TRBJ2-7; D possibly matches TRBD1 or TRBD2 (5 bases each). CDR1 and CDR2 (germline): MNHEY, SVGEGT. Trimming removed 0 bases from V and 7 bases from J, with 19 bases in between. The CDR3 contains 16 residues. CDR3 DNA sequence: TGTGCCAGCAGTTACTCAGGGACGGGGAGCCCCTGGGAGCAGTACTTC. As protein: CASSYSGTGSPWEQYF.

This chain joins TRBV11-2 and TRBJ1-1, with D unresolved. This CDR3 has 14 residues. V lost 3 bases and J lost 4, with 12 bases in between. CDR1 is SGHAT and CDR2 is FQNNGV in the germline V gene. CDR3 DNA sequence: TGTGCCAGCAGCTTGGGCCCCCGGGCCACTGAAGCTTTCTTT. Translating gives CASSLGPRATEAFF. Full variable domain (outside the CDR3, taken from reference TRBV11-2 and TRBJ1-1): EAGVAQSPRYKIIEKRQSVAFWCNPISGHATLYWYQQILGQGPKLLIQFQNNGVVDDSQLPKDRFSAERLKGVDSTLKIQPAKLEDSAVYLCASSLGPRATEAFFGQGTRLTVV.